The following is a T cell receptor (beta chain) sequence with its context. The target antigen is unknown. Profiling relied on immunoSEQ multiplex PCR, and the TCRdb table lists in-frame clones only, not all of them. Among around 30,000 clones listed, roughly two thirds were seen once. The data were obtained in a study of vaccination effects on CD4 cells after COVID-19. General study findings and limits: At late timepoints after vaccination, vaccine- and infection-induced clones shrank markedly.

Per germline, CDR1 SGHVS and CDR2 FQNEAQ. The CDR3 loop spans 17 amino acids. V dropped 5 bases and J dropped 7 bases, with 24 bases sitting between them. Antigen-specific CD4+ T cells were expanded with viral peptide pools in the ViraFEST assay before sequencing. Isolating CD4+ T cells followed approximately 10 days of culture. PCR confirmed that the person was infected with SARS-CoV-2 between March and December 2020. With around 9.4 ug/ml peptides and 9 to 10 IU/ml IL-2, 1.5 million to 2 million PBMC per well were cultured. On both days 3 and 7, half of the culture medium was replaced with IL-2 medium.

The sequence was collected from a human donor who had a prior SARS-CoV-2 infection. The chain has TRBV7-8 and TRBJ2-1; D may be TRBD1 (6 bases). The sequences come from CD4+ T cells from PBMCs cultured with SARS-CoV-2 spike peptides, collected before COVID-19 vaccination. As DNA, the CDR3 is TGTGCCAGCAGCACAGACCCTACAGGGTTTGGCCTTAATGAGCAGTTCTTC. Protein product: CASSTDPTGFGLNEQFF.